This T cell receptor (beta chain) came from a study of cytomegalovirus exposure and HLA in healthy donors. It was with 60 Vbeta and 13 Jbeta primers that the PCR ran. Sequenced by immunoSEQ multiplex PCR; TCRdb stores in-frame clones only, minus some. The data contain over 140,000 clones, 75% to 85% of them singletons. Germline values: CDR1 SGHTA, CDR2 FQGTGA. The CDR3 extends over 16 amino acids. The V and J ends lost 5 bases and 2 bases, in that order; junction bases with no gene match: 10. This chain connects TRBV7-3 to TRBJ2-5, with 8 bases fitting TRBD1. The sequenced sample was PBMCs. This TCR was sampled from a middle-aged man in good health and CMV-seronegative. CDR3 sequence: CASSPGGLGVQETQYF. Here the CDR3 DNA reads TGTGCCAGCAGCCCAGGGGGCCTGGGGGTTCAAGAGACCCAGTACTTC.